This T cell receptor (beta chain) appears in the sequencing data of a study of T cells in localized non-small cell lung cancer. Data came from immunoSEQ multiplex PCR; TCRdb stores just in-frame clones and leaves some out. Among approximately 81,000 clones listed, 88% were seen once. Germline V gives CDR1 WNHNN, CDR2 SYGVQD (reference sequence). V was clipped by 2 bases and J by 4 bases, with 8 bases between them. The CDR3 consists of 13 residues. This rearrangement joins TRBV10-1 to TRBJ2-5, with D tentatively TRBD2 (5 bases). This TCR came from a woman aged 35 to 75 with stage I squamous cell lung carcinoma. Sequenced material: peripheral blood, taken before any cancer treatment. The CDR3: CASSETRRETQYF. CDR3 coding DNA: TGCGCCAGCAGTGAGACTAGAAGAGAGACCCAGTACTTC.